This T cell receptor beta chain was found in a study of control samples from healthy donors and cancer patients (dated by TCRdb to 2018 to 2020). The library was prepared using the immunoSEQ multiplex PCR assay. As stored in TCRdb, this immuneACCESS dataset retains in-frame rearrangements with V and J assigned. A fraction of the clones does not appear; measured against another copy, unresolved V genes explain less than half of the discrepancy, and the remainder lacks a known reason. Recorded for this sample are around 170,000 clones; just over 90% of them occurred a single time. The top ten hold around 1.5% of the sample. After removal of 2 bases from V and 3 bases from J, the junction retains 2 bases not matched to a gene. CDR1 is given as LGHDT and CDR2 as YNNKEL, both from the germline V gene (reference sequence). There are 15 amino acids in the CDR3, from cysteine to phenylalanine inclusive. Only the CDR3 region is kept as DNA, spanning 45 bases read in frame from base 1.

Turning to this clone: What antigen it recognizes has not been identified. No base quality information exists; no much larger clone differs at one position.

The source material was blood. The clonotype originates from a man under 40 in good health. Recombination joined TRBV3-1 (or the pseudogene TRBV3-2) with TRBJ2-5; 11 nucleotides in the junction match TRBD2. The CDR3 region has the sequence CASSQTLAGEETQYF. The DNA sequence is TGTGCCAGCAGCCAAACACTAGCGGGGGAAGAGACCCAGTACTTC.